This T cell receptor beta chain originates from a study of OX40 agonist ivuxolimab in advanced cancers. As for the study in general: Enrollees could have had prior anti-PD-1, anti-PD-L1 or anti-CTLA-4 therapy, which 40% had received.

Clones were read by immunoSEQ multiplex PCR, and TCRdb kept only the in-frame ones, dropping some. The sample has some 41,000 clones, roughly nine tenths seen once. With 2 bases removed from V and 3 bases from J, the gap between germline ends came to 13 bases. Germline values: CDR1 SGHNT, CDR2 YENEEA. This CDR3 is 15 amino acids long. The specimen comprised CD4+ or CD8+ T cells sorted from blood, sampled in a trial of the OX40 agonist ivuxolimab. The chain has TRBV11-3 and TRBJ1-2; D unclear. This receptor was identified in an adult with an advanced solid tumor such as melanoma, head and neck, liver or kidney cancer. The CDR3 DNA sequence: TGTGCCAGCAGCTTACACCGGGGAGTGGACTATGGCTACACCTTC. Protein: CASSLHRGVDYGYTF.